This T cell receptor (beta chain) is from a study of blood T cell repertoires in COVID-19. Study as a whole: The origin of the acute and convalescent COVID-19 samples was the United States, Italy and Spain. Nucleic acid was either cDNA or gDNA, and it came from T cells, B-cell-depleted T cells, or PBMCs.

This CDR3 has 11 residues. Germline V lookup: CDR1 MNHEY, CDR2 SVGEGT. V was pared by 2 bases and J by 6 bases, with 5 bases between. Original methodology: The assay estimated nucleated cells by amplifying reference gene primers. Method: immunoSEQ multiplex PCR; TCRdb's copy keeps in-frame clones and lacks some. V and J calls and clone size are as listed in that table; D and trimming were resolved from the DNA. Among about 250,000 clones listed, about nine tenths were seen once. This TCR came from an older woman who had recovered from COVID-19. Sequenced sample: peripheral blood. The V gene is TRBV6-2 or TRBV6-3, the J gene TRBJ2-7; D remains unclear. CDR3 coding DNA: TGTGCCAGCAGTTACGTCGTCGAGCAGTACTTC. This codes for CASSYVVEQYF.